This T cell receptor beta chain was retrieved from a study of CD8 T cells in ankylosing spondylitis. Broader study findings: Blood of patients with ankylosing spondylitis appeared to be characterized by a TCR beta motif of several highly homologous variants. There was reportedly significant enrichment of clones that were disease-linked in matched ankylosing spondylitis synovial fluid.

Construction of TCR beta libraries was performed using quantitative 5'-RACE with molecular barcodes. TCRdb reanalysed the 5' RACE reads using MiXCR and keeps one entry per CDR3 protein. Of 120,000 to 150,000 distinct CDR3 sequences listed, roughly 8% are singletons. This clonotype has ten or more counts. Its target is not known. V gave up 1 base and J gave up 7 bases, with 17 bases separating them. The CDR3 sequence is 16 residues long. Looked up from germline, CDR1 is MNHEY and CDR2 is SVGAGI. The clonotype originates from a male donor with ankylosing spondylitis. Sequences were obtained from synovial fluid, either unsorted or a sorted T cell fraction (not recorded which). J is TRBJ2-1 and V is TRBV6-5; D tentatively reads TRBD1 or TRBD2 (6 bases each). DNA for the CDR3: TGTGCCAGCAGTTACTTCCCCGGGACTCAGGGGAATGAGCAGTTCTTC. It specifies CASSYFPGTQGNEQFF.